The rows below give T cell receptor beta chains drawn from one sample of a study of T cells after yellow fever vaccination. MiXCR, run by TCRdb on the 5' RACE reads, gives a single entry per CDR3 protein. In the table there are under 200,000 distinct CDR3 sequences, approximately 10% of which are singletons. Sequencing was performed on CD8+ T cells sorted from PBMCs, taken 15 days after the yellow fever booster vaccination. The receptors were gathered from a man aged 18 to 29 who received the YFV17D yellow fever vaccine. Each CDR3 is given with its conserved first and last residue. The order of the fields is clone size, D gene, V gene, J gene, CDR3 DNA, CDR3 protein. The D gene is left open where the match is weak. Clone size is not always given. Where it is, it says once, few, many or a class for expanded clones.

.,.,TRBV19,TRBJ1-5,TGTGCCAGTAGTATAACAACAGGGATTCAGCCCCAGCATTTT,CASSITTGIQPQHF
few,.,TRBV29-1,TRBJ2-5,TGCAGCGTTGAAGAGCCGCGGGCGGAAGAGACCCAGTACTTC,CSVEEPRAEETQYF
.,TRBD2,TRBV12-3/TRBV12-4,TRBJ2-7,TGTGCCAGCAGCCCCCCCACCGGGGGGGGGCTCTCCTACGAGCAGTACTTC,CASSPPTGGGLSYEQYF
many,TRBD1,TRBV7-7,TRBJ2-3,TGTGCTAGCAGCTTAGGGACAGACCGTACCACAGATACGCAGTATTTT,CASSLGTDRTTDTQYF
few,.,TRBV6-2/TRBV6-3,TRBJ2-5,TGTGCCAGCAGTTACGACGGGGGCGGTGAGACCCAGTACTTC,CASSYDGGGETQYF
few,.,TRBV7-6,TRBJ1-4,TGTGCCAGCAGCTTACTAGGGAAACTTAATGAAAAACTGTTTTTT,CASSLLGKLNEKLFF
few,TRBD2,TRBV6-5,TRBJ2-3,TGTGCCAGCAGTTACCGGAGCGGGGGCGGCGCAGATACGCAGTATTTT,CASSYRSGGGADTQYF
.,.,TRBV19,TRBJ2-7,TGTGCCAGTAGCCACCCGGGACTGGGGTCCTACGAGCAGTACTTC,CASSHPGLGSYEQYF
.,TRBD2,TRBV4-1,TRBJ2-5,TGCGCCAGCAGCCAAGGGGCCTGGGGTGCGGGGGGCCAAGAGACCCAGTACTTC,CASSQGAWGAGGQETQYF
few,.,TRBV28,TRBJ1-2,TGTGCCAGCAGCCTAACTTCAGGGGCAGACTATGGCTACACCTTC,CASSLTSGADYGYTF
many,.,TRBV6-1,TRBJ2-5,TGTGCCAGCAGTTTCCCTCTGGAGACCCAGTACTTC,CASSFPLETQYF
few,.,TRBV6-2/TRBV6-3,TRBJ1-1,TGTGCCAGCAGCTACGCAGGCTTAATGGGGGGTCGGACTGAAGCTTTCTTT,CASSYAGLMGGRTEAFF
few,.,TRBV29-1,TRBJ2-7,TGCAGCGCCCCTGGGGGGAGCGGCGAGCAGTACTTC,CSAPGGSGEQYF
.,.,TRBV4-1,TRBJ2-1,TGCGCCAGCAGCCAAGATGCCCCGCCGGAGCAGTTCTTC,CASSQDAPPEQFF
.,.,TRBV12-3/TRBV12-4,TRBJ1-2,TGTGCCAGCACTCCCGGGGGCGGCTATGGCTACACCTTC,CASTPGGGYGYTF
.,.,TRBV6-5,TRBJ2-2,TGTGCCAGCAGAGCAGTGGGAAGGGAGCTGTTTTTT,CASRAVGRELFF
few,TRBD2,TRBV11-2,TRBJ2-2,TGTGCCAGCAGCTTAGTATTAGCGGGGGGATTCACCGGGGAGCTGTTTTTT,CASSLVLAGGFTGELFF
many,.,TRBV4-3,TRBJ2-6,TGCGCCAGCAGCCAAGATCTTGGGTCTGGGGCCAACGTCCTGACTTTC,CASSQDLGSGANVLTF
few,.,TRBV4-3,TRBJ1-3,TGCGCCAGCAGCCCAAGGCCAGGGACGTCTGGAAACACCATATATTTT,CASSPRPGTSGNTIYF
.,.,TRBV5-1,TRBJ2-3,TGCGCCAGCAGCTTGGGCGGGCCCGATACGCAGTATTTT,CASSLGGPDTQYF
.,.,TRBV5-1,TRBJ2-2,TGCGCCAGCAGCTTGGAGGGGCGGAACACCGGGGAGCTGTTTTTT,CASSLEGRNTGELFF
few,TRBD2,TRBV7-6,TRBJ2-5,TGTGCCAGCAGCCAAACTAGCGGGGGGTTCCGTGGGACCCAGTACTTC,CASSQTSGGFRGTQYF
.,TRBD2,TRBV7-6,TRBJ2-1,TGTGCCAGCAGCCTTAATCGGGGGGCCTACAATGAGCAGTTCTTC,CASSLNRGAYNEQFF
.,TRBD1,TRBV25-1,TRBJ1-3,TGTGCCAGCAGTGAATACGACAGGGGATTATATTTT,CASSEYDRGLYF
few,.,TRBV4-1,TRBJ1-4,TGCGCCAGCAGCCAAGGTTCCGGCAGGGTTAATGAAAAACTGTTTTTT,CASSQGSGRVNEKLFF
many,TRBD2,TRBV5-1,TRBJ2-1,TGCGCCAGCAGCTTGGTCGGACTAGCGGGGAATGAGCAGTTCTTC,CASSLVGLAGNEQFF
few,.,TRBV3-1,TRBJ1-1,TGTGCCAGCAGCCAAGACCCGGGATACACTGAAGCTTTCTTT,CASSQDPGYTEAFF
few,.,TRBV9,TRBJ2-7,TGTGCCAGCAGCCCCGGTCAGGGGACGCCCTACGAGCAGTACTTC,CASSPGQGTPYEQYF
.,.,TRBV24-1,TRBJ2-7,TGTGCCACCAGTGGGATCCCTAGCTCCTACGAGCAGTACTTC,CATSGIPSSYEQYF
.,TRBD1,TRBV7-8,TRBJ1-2,TGTGCCAGCAGCTTGGAGACAGGGACCAGGGGTGGCTACACCTTC,CASSLETGTRGGYTF
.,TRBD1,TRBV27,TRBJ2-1,TGTGCCAGCAGTTTATGGGGGACAGGGCTATACAATGAGCAGTTCTTC,CASSLWGTGLYNEQFF